This T cell receptor beta chain was profiled in a study of T-cell reconstitution after alpha-beta-depleted transplantation in children (dated by TCRdb to the mid-2010s). A note on the overall study: The study quantitatively tracked T-cell immune reconstitution after TCRalphabeta/CD19-depleted allogeneic hematopoietic cell transplantation in children using TCR repertoire profiling.

Looking up the germline V gene yields CDR1 SGHRS and CDR2 YFSETQ. V ends up 4 bases short and J 7 bases short, with an unmatched junction base count of 7. The CDR3 goes from the cysteine to the phenylalanine over 13 residues. Here the CDR3 DNA is all that survives: 39 bases in frame from base 1. Library construction relied on PCR. Sequencing was carried out with an Illumina HiSeq 2500. TCR library preparation used molecular barcoding, with unique molecular identifiers applied to normalize quantification of the TCRbeta repertoire. TCRdb trimmed the raw reads at Q25, called clones with MiXCR and kept productive beta chains. Rows are combined by CDR3 protein, so each entry shows the most common genes and DNA. In all, the sample holds 450,000 to 600,000 distinct CDR3 sequences, and approximately 20% of those were seen once. The ten largest clones represent roughly 3.3% of the sample. Concerning this clonotype itself: The target of this receptor is not known. The record has no base qualities; no much larger clone is one base away.

This receptor was identified in a human donor who donated a stem cell graft to a child with acute lymphoblastic leukemia. The input for sequencing was PBMCs from the stem cell graft donor, taken from the stem cell graft. The rearrangement combines TRBV5-1 with TRBJ1-2; TRBD1 agrees with 7 junctional bases. The DNA reads as follows: TGCGCCAGCAGCCCGGCAGGGGGAAGTGGCTACACCTTC. Protein translation: CASSPAGGSGYTF.